One and the same sample provided the 24 T cell receptor beta chains below, sequenced in a study of breast tumors, draining lymph nodes, adjacent tissues. The lymph nodes were axillary draining lymph nodes from breast cancer patients. TCRdb used MiXCR to reprocess the multiplex PCR reads, holding one entry per CDR3 protein. In the table there are about 140,000 distinct CDR3 sequences, around 22% of which are singletons. The specimen was axillary lymph node tissue. The receptors here all came from a female donor with breast cancer. Some clones in this sample may be carry-over from other donors' samples.

Notes on this clonotype: This is likely a read error, given that the CDR3 carries no conserved phenylalanine or tryptophan at its end. The chain combines TRBV5-6 with TRBJ2-2; D tentatively fits TRBD1 or TRBD2 (5 bases each). V shed 2 bases and J shed 3 bases, with 17 bases lying between them. Germline V gene lookup returns CDR1 SGHDT and CDR2 YYEEEE. CDR3 length: 17 residues. The CDR3 is CASSLVRGRDDTGELFV. CDR3 DNA: TGTGCCAGCAGCTTAGTTCGGGGCAGGGACGACACCGGGGAGCTGTTTGTT.

J is TRBJ2-7 and V is TRBV28; 12 nucleotides agree with TRBD2. The V gene's germline CDR1 is MDHEN and CDR2 SYDVKM. The V segment lost 4 bases and the J segment 4 bases; nucleotides outside the gene matches: 26. This CDR3 comprises 22 residues. The CDR3 region has the DNA TGTGCCAGCAGTTCCCCCTCCACAGGGGGCGCGACTAGCGGGAGCCGTCGATACGAGCAGTACTTC. Translating it yields CASSSPSTGGATSGSRRYEQYF.

The genes are TRBV5-6 and TRBJ2-3, with 7 bases identical to TRBD1. Germline V lookup: CDR1 SGHDT, CDR2 YYEEEE. The CDR3 loop spans 16 amino acids. Unmatched junction bases numbered 11, after V lost 4 bases and J lost 3 bases. The CDR3, as DNA: TGTGCCAGCAGCCAGGGAACCGGGACAGTAACAGATACGCAGTATTTT. It specifies CASSQGTGTVTDTQYF.

V usage is TRBV5-5 and J usage is TRBJ2-7; a possible D gene is TRBD2 (5 bases). Germline CDR1 reads SGHKS; CDR2 reads YYEKEE (reference sequence). Trimming left V 2 bases short and J 1 base short, with 10 bases between. CDR3 length equals 14 residues. The CDR3 is CASSFRGGSYEQYF. For the CDR3, the DNA is TGTGCCAGCAGCTTCCGAGGAGGATCCTACGAGCAGTACTTC.

Ten or more counts support this clonotype. The chain combines TRBV7-3 with TRBJ2-1; no firm D call. Trimming left V 2 bases short and J 0 bases short, with 8 bases between. CDR1 is SGHTA, CDR2 FQGTGA, per germline. This CDR3 is 15 amino acids long. The CDR3 spells CASSLGGYSYNEQFF. The DNA for the CDR3 is TGTGCCAGCAGCTTAGGCGGATACTCCTACAATGAGCAGTTCTTC.

The J gene is TRBJ2-1, the V gene TRBV4-2; 15 positions match TRBD2. The V gene's germline CDR1 is LGHNA and CDR2 YNFKEQ. This CDR3 contains 17 residues. V was pared by 2 bases and J by 6 bases, with 5 bases of the junction left unmatched. CDR3 amino acids: CASSQSRTSGRANEQFF. In nucleotides, the CDR3 is TGTGCCAGCAGCCAAAGCCGGACTAGCGGGAGGGCCAATGAGCAGTTCTTC.

Regarding this clonotype: A much larger clone is a single base away; this may be a read error. The CDR3 is CASTNSYSGANVLTF. CDR3 bases: TGTGCCAGCACCAATTCCTACTCTGGGGCCAACGTCCTGACTTTC. V is TRBV6-5 and J is TRBJ2-6; no definite D call. V was shortened by 7 bases and J by 0 bases, with 10 bases between the two germline ends. This CDR3 is built from 15 residues. Germline values: CDR1 MNHEY, CDR2 SVGAGI.

A note on this clonotype: This may be a read error: a much more frequent sequence differs by one nucleotide. The conserved final phenylalanine or tryptophan is absent from the CDR3, which likely points to a read error. V is TRBV5-1 and J is TRBJ2-7; 7 bases line up with TRBD1. The V and J ends lost 2 bases and 5 bases, in that order; junction bases with no gene match: 7. Germline values: CDR1 SGHRS, CDR2 YFSETQ. The CDR3 sequence is 14 residues long. In DNA, the CDR3 is TGCGCCAGCAGCTTCTCGACAGGGAATAACGAGCAGTACCTC. This sequence encodes CASSFSTGNNEQYL.

This clonotype was seen more than once but under ten times. The rearrangement links TRBV3-1 to TRBJ1-5; a possible D gene is TRBD1 (6 bases). This CDR3 spans 14 amino acids. Germline V gene sequence: CDR1 LGHDT, CDR2 YNNKEL (reference sequence). The V end lost 1 base, the J end lost 9 bases, and 13 bases lay between the germline ends. CDR3 coding DNA: TGTGCCAGCAGCCAAGGACAGGCGCAAGGGCCCCAGCATTTT. Translating gives CASSQGQAQGPQHF.

Worth noting for this clonotype: A much larger clone is a single base away; this may be a read error. The gene calls are TRBV4-3 and TRBJ1-2; the D gene is possibly TRBD1 (5 bases). The V and J ends lost 7 bases and 6 bases respectively, with 21 bases between them. The CDR3 runs 15 residues. Per the germline V gene, CDR1 is LGHNA and CDR2 is YSLEER. CDR3 region: CASKTTPTGDHGYTF. Written as DNA, the CDR3 is TGCGCCAGCAAGACAACACCGACGGGGGACCATGGCTACACCTTC.

This clonotype was counted a few times. This sequence joins TRBV28 and TRBJ1-6, with 11 nucleotides matching TRBD1. Germline lookup yields CDR1 MDHEN and CDR2 SYDVKM. This CDR3 contains 16 residues. V lost 6 bases to trimming and J lost 8 bases; unmatched junction nucleotides: 9. The CDR3 is CASRGGQGASYSPLHF. The CDR3 region has the DNA TGTGCCAGCAGGGGCGGACAGGGGGCGAGCTATTCACCCCTCCACTTT. The variable domain in full, with the rest retrieved from reference TRBV28 and TRBJ1-6, is DVKVTQSSRYLVKRTGEKVFLECVQDMDHENMFWYRQDPGLGLRLIYFSYDVKMKEKGDIPEGYSVSREKKERFSLILESASTNQTSMYLCASRGGQGASYSPLHFGNGTRLTVT.

There are many counts of this clonotype. The rearrangement links TRBV28 to TRBJ2-7; 8 nucleotides line up with TRBD1. Per the germline V gene, CDR1 is MDHEN and CDR2 is SYDVKM. There are 13 residues in the CDR3. Trimming took 5 bases from V and 2 from J; bases not matched to a gene: 2. CDR3 DNA sequence: TGTGCCAGCAGTCAGGACAGGGCCTACGAGCAGTACTTC. It specifies CASSQDRAYEQYF.

This clonotype was detected ten times or more. The chain uses TRBV2 and TRBJ1-5; TRBD1 is a possible D gene (6 bases). V shed 6 bases and J shed 1 base, with 13 bases lying between them. CDR1 is SNHLY and CDR2 is FYNNEI in the germline V gene. The CDR3 runs 15 residues. This chain's CDR3 is CASRGGTQSNQPQHF. Written as DNA, the CDR3 is TGTGCCAGCAGGGGAGGGACACAGAGCAATCAGCCCCAGCATTTT.

The V and J genes are TRBV20-1 and TRBJ2-4; TRBD2 matches at 8 bases. With V trimmed by 5 bases and J by 7 bases, 7 bases remained unmatched. The CDR3 has 13 amino acids. From germline, CDR1 is DFQATT and CDR2 SNEGSKA (reference sequence). Here the CDR3 reads CSAGGLGGNIQYF. The CDR3 DNA follows: TGCAGTGCTGGGGGACTAGGGGGTAACATTCAGTACTTC.

This clonotype occurred many times. V is TRBV3-2 and J is TRBJ2-5; the table's D call, TRBD2, has no DNA check behind it. TRBV3-2 is assigned pseudogene status. The CDR3 is 16 residues long. CDR3 protein: CASSGPGLARQETQYF. For the CDR3, the DNA is TGTGCCAGCAGCGGGCCGGGACTAGCGCGACAAGAGACCCAGTACTTC.

The chain has TRBV28 and TRBJ1-5, with 7 bases matching TRBD1. The CDR3 is made up of 15 amino acids. CDR1 and CDR2 (germline): MDHEN, SYDVKM. J lost 0 bases, V lost 6 bases, and 5 bases had no gene match. The CDR3 here is CASSRQGPSNQPQHF. The CDR3 DNA reads as TGTGCCAGCAGCAGACAGGGTCCTAGCAATCAGCCCCAGCATTTT.

This clonotype has ten or more counts. J is TRBJ2-7 and V is TRBV9; TRBD1 might be the D (6 bases). CDR3 length: 14 amino acids. Looked up from germline, CDR1 is SGDLS and CDR2 is YYNGEE. With 0 bases removed from V and 4 bases from J, the gap between germline ends came to 11 bases. The CDR3 region is CASSVGTRGYEQYF. CDR3 in DNA: TGTGCCAGCAGCGTAGGCACTAGGGGGTACGAGCAGTACTTC.

This clonotype has only a few counts. V and J are TRBV12-5 and TRBJ2-1; the match to TRBD1 covers 9 bases. Germline V gene data show CDR1 as LGHNT and CDR2 as FRNRAP. The CDR3 has 17 residues. The trim removed 6 bases at V and 2 bases at J, leaving 11 bases unmatched. DNA of the CDR3: TGTGCTAGTGGGTCCCGAGGACAGGGGACACCCTACAATGAGCAGTTCTTC. As protein: CASGSRGQGTPYNEQFF. Full variable domain (missing parts from reference TRBV12-5 and TRBJ2-1): DARVTQTPRHKVTEMGQEVTMRCQPILGHNTVFWYRQTMMQGLELLAYFRNRAPLDDSGMPKDRFSAEMPDATLATLKIQPSEPRDSAVYFCASGSRGQGTPYNEQFFGPGTRLTVL.

A word on this clonotype: A much bigger clone sits one base away, suggesting this may be a read error. The missing conserved phenylalanine or tryptophan at the end of this CDR3 makes a read error likely. The V gene is TRBV12-3 or TRBV12-4, the J gene TRBJ2-5; 7 nucleotides align to TRBD1. J lost 4 bases, V lost 8 bases, and 7 bases had no gene match. CDR3 size: 13 residues. The CDR3 region has the DNA TGTGCCAGCGGACAGGCGGCCGTAGAGACCCAGTACCTC. As protein: CASGQAAVETQYL.

A word on this clonotype: This sequence may be a read error, since a much larger clone differs from it by one base. The chain employs TRBV6-2 or TRBV6-3 and TRBJ2-1; 12 nucleotides match TRBD2. This CDR3 has 15 amino acids. Germline V CDR1 and CDR2: MNHEY, SVGEGT. The CDR3 here is CASSHGLAGSNEQLF. DNA for the CDR3: TGTGCCAGCAGCCACGGACTAGCGGGAAGTAATGAGCAGCTCTTC.

Turning to this clonotype: This clone may be a read error of a much larger clone one base away. The chain uses TRBV19 and TRBJ2-2; TRBD1 might be the D (5 bases). Trimming stripped 4 bases from V and 6 bases from J, with 15 bases between. The CDR3 runs to 15 residues. Germline V gene data show CDR1 as LNHDA and CDR2 as SQIVND (reference sequence). The chain's CDR3 is CASSTTVGAAGELFF. DNA of the CDR3: TGTGCCAGTAGTACGACGGTAGGGGCGGCCGGGGAGCTGTTTTTT.

This clonotype has at least ten counts. The chain uses TRBV4-1 and TRBJ2-3; 7 bases are shared with TRBD1. This CDR3 spans 16 amino acids. CDR1 and CDR2 (germline): MGHRA, YSYEKL. After removal of 6 bases from V and 1 base from J, the junction contained 10 bases not matched to a gene. This CDR3 is CASSLRQGMGTDTQYF. The CDR3 DNA reads TGCGCCAGCAGTCTCAGACAGGGAATGGGCACAGATACGCAGTATTTT.

This clonotype has a count of ten or more. The chain links TRBV7-9 to TRBJ2-3, with unresolved D. This CDR3 has 15 residues. Trimming pared 2 bases from V and 0 bases from J, leaving 9 bases between. CDR1 and CDR2 from the germline V gene are SEHNR and FQNEAQ (reference sequence). In nucleotides, the CDR3 is TGTGCCAGCAGCTTACTGAGTGCTAGCACAGATACGCAGTATTTT. Translation gives CASSLLSASTDTQYF.

This sequence joins TRBV19 and TRBJ2-1; 8 nucleotides line up with TRBD2. Germline V gene sequence: CDR1 LNHDA, CDR2 SQIVND (reference sequence). J lost 4 bases, V lost 11 bases, and 16 bases had no gene match. There are 16 residues in the CDR3. CDR3 protein: CASTLGGGGAYNEQFF. The CDR3 DNA sequence: TGTGCCTCGACCCTCGGGGGGGGGGGGGCTTACAATGAGCAGTTCTTC. Supplemented by reference TRBV19 and TRBJ2-1, the full variable domain reads DGGITQSPKYLFRKEGQNVTLSCEQNLNHDAMYWYRQDPGQGLRLIYYSQIVNDFQKGDIAEGYSVSREKKESFPLTVTSAQKNPTAFYLCASTLGGGGAYNEQFFGPGTRLTVL.